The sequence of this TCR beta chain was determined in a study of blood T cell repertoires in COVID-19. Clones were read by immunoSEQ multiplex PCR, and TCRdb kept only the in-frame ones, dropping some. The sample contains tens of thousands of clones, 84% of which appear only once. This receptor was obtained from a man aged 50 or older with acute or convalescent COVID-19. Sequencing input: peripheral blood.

The CDR3 DNA follows: TGTGCCTGGAATCCGGGACAGGGGGACACTGAAGCTTTCTTT. Translation gives CAWNPGQGDTEAFF. This chain uses TRBV30 with TRBJ1-1, with 11 positions matching TRBD1. J gave up 3 bases and V 4 bases, and 4 bases lay outside the gene matches. CDR1 is GTSNPN, CDR2 SVGIG, per germline (reference sequence). This CDR3 has 14 residues.